This entry features one T cell receptor (beta chain) sequence. This CDR3 contains 15 residues. CDR1 and CDR2 from the germline V gene are SGHVS and FNYEAQ. TCRdb re-analyzed the 5' RACE reads; it lists each CDR3 protein once, without DNA. The sample data list approximately 300,000 distinct CDR3 sequences. This entry comes from a study of monozygotic twins with inflammatory bowel disease. V is TRBV7-6 and J is TRBJ2-2; TCRdb outputs TRBD1, but without DNA this stays unchecked. The sequence was obtained from a human donor with ulcerative colitis or Crohn's disease, or a healthy co-twin of an affected twin (not recorded which). The sequenced sample consisted of blood. The CDR3 sequence: CASSKGTLNTGELFF.